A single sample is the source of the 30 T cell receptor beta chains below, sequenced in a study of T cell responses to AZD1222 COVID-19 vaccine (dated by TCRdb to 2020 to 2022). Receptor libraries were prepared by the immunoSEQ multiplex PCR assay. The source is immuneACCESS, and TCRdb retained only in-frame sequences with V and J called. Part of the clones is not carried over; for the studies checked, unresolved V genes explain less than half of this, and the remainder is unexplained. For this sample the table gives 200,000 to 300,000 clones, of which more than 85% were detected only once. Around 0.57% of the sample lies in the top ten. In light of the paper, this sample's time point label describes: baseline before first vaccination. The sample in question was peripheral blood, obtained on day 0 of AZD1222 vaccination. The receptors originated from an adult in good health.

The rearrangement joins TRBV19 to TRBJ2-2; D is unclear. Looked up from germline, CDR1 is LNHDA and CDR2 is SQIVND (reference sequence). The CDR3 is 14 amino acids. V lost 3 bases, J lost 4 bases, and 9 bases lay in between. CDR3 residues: CASSIVAVTGELFF. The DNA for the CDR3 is TGTGCCAGTAGTATCGTGGCAGTCACCGGGGAGCTGTTTTTT.

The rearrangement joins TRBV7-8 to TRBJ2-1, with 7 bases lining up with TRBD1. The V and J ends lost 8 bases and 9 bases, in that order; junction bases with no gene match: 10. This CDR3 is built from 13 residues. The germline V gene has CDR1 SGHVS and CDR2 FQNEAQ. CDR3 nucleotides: TGTGCCAGCGGAACCGGGACAGAGGGTGAGCAGTTCTTC. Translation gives CASGTGTEGEQFF. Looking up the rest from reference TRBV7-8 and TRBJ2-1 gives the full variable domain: GAGVSQSPRYKVAKRGQDVALRCDPISGHVSLFWYQQALGQGPEFLTYFQNEAQLDKSGLPSDRFFAERPEGSVSTLKIQRTQQEDSAVYLCASGTGTEGEQFFGPGTRLTVL.

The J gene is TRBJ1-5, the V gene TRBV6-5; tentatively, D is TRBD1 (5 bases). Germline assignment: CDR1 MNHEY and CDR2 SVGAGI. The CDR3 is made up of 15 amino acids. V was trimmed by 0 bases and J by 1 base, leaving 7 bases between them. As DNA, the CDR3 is TGTGCCAGCAGTTACTCGGGGCAGAGCAATCAGCCCCAGCATTTT. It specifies CASSYSGQSNQPQHF.

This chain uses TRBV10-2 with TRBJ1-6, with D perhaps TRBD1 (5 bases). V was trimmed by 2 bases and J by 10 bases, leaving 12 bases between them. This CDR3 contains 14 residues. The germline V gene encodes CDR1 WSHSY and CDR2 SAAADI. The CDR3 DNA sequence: TGCGCCAGCAGTGAGGAGGGGTTATTCTCACCCCTCCACTTT. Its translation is CASSEEGLFSPLHF.

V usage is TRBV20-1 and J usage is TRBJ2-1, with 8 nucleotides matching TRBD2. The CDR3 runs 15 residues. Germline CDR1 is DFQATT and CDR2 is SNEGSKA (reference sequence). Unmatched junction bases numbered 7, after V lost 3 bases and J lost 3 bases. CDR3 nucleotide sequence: TGCAGTGCTAGTTGGTCTAGCGGGCACTACAATGAGCAGTTCTTC. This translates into CSASWSSGHYNEQFF.

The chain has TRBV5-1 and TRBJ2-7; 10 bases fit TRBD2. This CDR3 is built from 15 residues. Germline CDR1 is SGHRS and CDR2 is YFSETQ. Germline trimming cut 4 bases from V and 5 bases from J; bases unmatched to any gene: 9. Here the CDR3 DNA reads TGCGCCAGCAGCACCAGGCTAGCGGGAGAGAACGAGCAGTACTTC. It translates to CASSTRLAGENEQYF.

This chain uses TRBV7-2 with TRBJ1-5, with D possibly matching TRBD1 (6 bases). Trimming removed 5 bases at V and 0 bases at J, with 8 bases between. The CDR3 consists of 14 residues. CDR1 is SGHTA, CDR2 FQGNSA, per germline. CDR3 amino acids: CASSTQGSNQPQHF. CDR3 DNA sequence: TGTGCCAGCAGCACACAGGGTAGCAATCAGCCCCAGCATTTT.

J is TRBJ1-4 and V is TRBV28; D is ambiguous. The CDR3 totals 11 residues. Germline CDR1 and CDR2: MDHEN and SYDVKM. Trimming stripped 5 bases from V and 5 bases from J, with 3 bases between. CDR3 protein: CASSPNEKLFF. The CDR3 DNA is TGTGCCAGCAGTCCAAATGAAAAACTGTTTTTT.

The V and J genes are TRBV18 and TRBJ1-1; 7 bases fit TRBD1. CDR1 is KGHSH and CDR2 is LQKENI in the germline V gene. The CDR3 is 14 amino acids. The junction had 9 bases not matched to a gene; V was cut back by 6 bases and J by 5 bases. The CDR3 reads CASSSTGDETEAFF. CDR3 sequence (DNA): TGTGCCAGCTCGTCCACAGGGGATGAAACTGAAGCTTTCTTT.

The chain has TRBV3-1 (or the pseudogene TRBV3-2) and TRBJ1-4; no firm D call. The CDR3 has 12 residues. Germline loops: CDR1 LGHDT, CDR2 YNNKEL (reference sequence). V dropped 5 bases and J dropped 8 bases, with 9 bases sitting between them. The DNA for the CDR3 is TGTGCCAGCAGCATCCGGGAGGAAAAACTGTTTTTT. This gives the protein CASSIREEKLFF.

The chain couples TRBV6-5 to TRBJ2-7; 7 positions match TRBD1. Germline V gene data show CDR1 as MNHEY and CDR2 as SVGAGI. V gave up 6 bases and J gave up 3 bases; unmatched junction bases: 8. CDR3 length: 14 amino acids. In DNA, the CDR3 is TGTGCCAGCAGCCGACAGGGAGAGTACTACGAGCAGTACTTC. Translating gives CASSRQGEYYEQYF.

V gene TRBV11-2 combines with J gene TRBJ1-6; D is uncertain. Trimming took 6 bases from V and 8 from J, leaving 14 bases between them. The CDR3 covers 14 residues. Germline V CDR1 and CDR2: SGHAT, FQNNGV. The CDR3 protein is CASSTTRGYSPLHF. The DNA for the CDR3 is TGTGCCAGCAGTACTACTCGAGGGTATTCACCCCTCCACTTT.

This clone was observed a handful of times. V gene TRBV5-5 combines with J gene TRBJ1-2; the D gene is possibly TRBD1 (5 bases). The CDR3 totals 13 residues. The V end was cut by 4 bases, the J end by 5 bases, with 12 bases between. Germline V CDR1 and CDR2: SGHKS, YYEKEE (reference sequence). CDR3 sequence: CASSQGTEYGYTF. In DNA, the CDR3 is TGTGCCAGCAGCCAAGGGACGGAATATGGCTACACCTTC.

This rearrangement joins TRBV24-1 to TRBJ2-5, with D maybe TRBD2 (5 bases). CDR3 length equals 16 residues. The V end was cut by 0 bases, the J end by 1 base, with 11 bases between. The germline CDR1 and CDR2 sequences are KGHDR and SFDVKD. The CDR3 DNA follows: TGTGCCACCAGTGATTTGGGAGCGGTTCTCCAAGAGACCCAGTACTTC. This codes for CATSDLGAVLQETQYF.

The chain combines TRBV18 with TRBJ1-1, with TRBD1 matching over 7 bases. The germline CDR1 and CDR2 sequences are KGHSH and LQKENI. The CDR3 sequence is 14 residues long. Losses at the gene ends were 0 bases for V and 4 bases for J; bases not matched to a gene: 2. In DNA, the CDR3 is TGTGCCAGCTCACCACCCAAGGGGGCCACTGAAGCTTTCTTT. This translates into CASSPPKGATEAFF. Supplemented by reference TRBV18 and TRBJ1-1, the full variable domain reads NAGVMQNPRHLVRRRGQEARLRCSPMKGHSHVYWYRQLPEEGLKFMVYLQKENIIDESGMPKERFSAEFPKEGPSILRIQQVVRGDSAAYFCASSPPKGATEAFFGQGTRLTVV.

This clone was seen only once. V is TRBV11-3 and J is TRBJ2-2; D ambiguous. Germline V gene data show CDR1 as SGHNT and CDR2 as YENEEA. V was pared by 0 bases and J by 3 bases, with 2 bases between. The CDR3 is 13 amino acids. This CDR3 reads CASSLEDTGELFF. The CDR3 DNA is TGTGCCAGCAGCTTAGAGGACACCGGGGAGCTGTTTTTT. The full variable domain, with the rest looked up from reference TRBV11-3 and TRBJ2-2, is EAGVVQSPRYKIIEKKQPVAFWCNPISGHNTLYWYLQNLGQGPELLIRYENEEAVDDSQLPKDRFSAERLKGVDSTLKIQPAELGDSAVYLCASSLEDTGELFFGEGSRLTVL.

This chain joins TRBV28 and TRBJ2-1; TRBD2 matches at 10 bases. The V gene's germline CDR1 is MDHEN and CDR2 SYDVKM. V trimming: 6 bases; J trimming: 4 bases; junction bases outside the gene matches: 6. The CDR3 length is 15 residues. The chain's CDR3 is CASSFSGGSYNEQFF. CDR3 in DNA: TGTGCCAGCAGCTTTAGCGGGGGGTCTTACAATGAGCAGTTCTTC.

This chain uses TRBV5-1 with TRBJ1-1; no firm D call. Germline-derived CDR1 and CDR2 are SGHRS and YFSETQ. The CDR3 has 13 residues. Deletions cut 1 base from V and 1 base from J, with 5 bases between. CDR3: CASSLSANTEAFF. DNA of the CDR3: TGCGCCAGCAGCTTGTCGGCGAACACTGAAGCTTTCTTT.

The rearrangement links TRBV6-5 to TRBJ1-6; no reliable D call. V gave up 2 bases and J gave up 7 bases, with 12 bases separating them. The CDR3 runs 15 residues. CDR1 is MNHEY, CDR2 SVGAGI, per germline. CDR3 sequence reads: CASSYLTPGNSPLHF. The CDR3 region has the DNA TGTGCCAGCAGTTACCTGACACCGGGGAATTCACCCCTCCACTTT.

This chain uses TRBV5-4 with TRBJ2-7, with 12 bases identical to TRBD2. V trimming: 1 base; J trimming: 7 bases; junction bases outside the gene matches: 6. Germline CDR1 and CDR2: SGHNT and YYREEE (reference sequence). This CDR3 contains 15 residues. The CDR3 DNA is TGTGCCAGCAGCTTGATGTCTAGCGGGGGGGAGGAGCAGTACTTC. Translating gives CASSLMSSGGEEQYF.

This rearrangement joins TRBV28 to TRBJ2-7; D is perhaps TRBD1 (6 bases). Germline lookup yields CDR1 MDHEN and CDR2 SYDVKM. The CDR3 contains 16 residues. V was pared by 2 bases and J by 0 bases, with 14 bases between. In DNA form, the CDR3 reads TGTGCCAGCAGTTTAAAGAAGAGGGGGATCTCCTACGAGCAGTACTTC. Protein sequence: CASSLKKRGISYEQYF.

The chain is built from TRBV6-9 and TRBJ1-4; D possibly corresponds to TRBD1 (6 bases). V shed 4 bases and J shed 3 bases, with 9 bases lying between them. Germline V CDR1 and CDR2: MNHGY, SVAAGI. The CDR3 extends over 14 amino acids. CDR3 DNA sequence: TGTGCCAGCAGTTCAAGGACAGCTAATGAAAAACTGTTTTTT. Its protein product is CASSSRTANEKLFF.

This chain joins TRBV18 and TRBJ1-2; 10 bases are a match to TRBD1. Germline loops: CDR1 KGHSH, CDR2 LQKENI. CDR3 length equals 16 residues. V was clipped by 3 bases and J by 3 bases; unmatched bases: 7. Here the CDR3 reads CASSPPGTGDYYGYTF. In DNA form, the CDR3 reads TGTGCCAGCTCACCCCCCGGGACAGGGGATTACTATGGCTACACCTTC.

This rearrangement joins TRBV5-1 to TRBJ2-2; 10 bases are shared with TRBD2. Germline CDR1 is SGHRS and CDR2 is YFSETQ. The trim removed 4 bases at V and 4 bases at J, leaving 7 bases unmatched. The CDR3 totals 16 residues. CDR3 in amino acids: CASSTTSGMGTGELFF. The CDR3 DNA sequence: TGCGCCAGCAGCACTACTAGCGGGATGGGCACCGGGGAGCTGTTTTTT. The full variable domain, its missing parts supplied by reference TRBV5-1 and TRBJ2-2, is KAGVTQTPRYLIKTRGQQVTLSCSPISGHRSVSWYQQTPGQGLQFLFEYFSETQRNKGNFPGRFSGRQFSNSRSEMNVSTLELGDSALYLCASSTTSGMGTGELFFGEGSRLTVL.

Here the CDR3 reads CASSPDGGYTEAFF. The CDR3 nucleotides read TGCGCCAGCAGTCCGGACGGGGGTTATACTGAAGCTTTCTTT. The rearrangement joins TRBV5-1 to TRBJ1-1; weak D call: TRBD1 (5 bases). The CDR3 consists of 14 residues. CDR1 SGHRS and CDR2 YFSETQ come from the germline V gene. V gave up 5 bases and J gave up 5 bases, with 16 bases separating them.

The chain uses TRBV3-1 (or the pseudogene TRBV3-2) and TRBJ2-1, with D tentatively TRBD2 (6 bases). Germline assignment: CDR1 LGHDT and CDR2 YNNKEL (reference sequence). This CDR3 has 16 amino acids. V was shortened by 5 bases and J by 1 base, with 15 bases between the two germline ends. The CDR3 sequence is CASSLAGQGSYNEQFF. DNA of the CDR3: TGTGCCAGCAGCTTGGCGGGGCAGGGTTCCTACAATGAGCAGTTCTTC.

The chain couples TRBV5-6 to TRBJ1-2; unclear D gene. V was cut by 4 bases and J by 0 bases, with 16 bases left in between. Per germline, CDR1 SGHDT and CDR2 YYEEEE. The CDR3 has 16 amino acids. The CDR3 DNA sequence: TGTGCCAGCAGCCCGGCGGGCGGAGGAGCTAACTATGGCTACACCTTC. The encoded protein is CASSPAGGGANYGYTF.

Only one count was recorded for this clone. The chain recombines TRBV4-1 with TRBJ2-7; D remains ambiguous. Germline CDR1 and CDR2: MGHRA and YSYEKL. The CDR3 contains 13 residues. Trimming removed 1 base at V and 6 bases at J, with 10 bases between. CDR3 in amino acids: CASSQVYVGEQYF. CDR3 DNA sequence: TGCGCCAGCAGCCAAGTTTATGTGGGCGAGCAGTACTTC.

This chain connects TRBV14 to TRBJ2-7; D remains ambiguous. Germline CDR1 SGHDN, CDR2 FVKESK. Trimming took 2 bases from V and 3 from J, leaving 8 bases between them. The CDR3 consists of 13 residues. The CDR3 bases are TGTGCCAGCAGCCAAAGTCGGCTCTACGAGCAGTACTTC. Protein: CASSQSRLYEQYF.

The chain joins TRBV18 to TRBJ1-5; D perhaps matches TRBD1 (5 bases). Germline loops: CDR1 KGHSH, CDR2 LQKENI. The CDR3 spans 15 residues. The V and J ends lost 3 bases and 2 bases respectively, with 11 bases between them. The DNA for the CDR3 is TGTGCCAGCTCACCGGGGGGATCGGGCAATCAGCCCCAGCATTTT. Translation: CASSPGGSGNQPQHF.